The 8 T cell receptor beta chains reported below all come from one sample, sequenced in a study of T cells after yellow fever vaccination. Each CDR3 protein is one row after TCRdb ran MiXCR on the 5' RACE reads. The data contain about 360,000 distinct CDR3 sequences, under 7.5% of them seen just once; the ten biggest clones take up 15%. Sequencing was performed on PBMCs, taken 5 days after the yellow fever booster vaccination. Source of these receptors: a man aged 30 to 45 who received the YFV17D yellow fever vaccine.

This chain joins TRBV29-1 and TRBJ2-5, with 7 bases aligning to TRBD1. This CDR3 is built from 15 residues. V lost 4 bases, J lost 2 bases, and 10 bases stayed unmatched. The germline CDR1 and CDR2 sequences are SQVTM and ANQGSEA. CDR3 protein: CSVASGTVVQETQYF. The CDR3 DNA follows: TGCAGCGTTGCCTCCGGGACAGTAGTTCAAGAGACCCAGTACTTC.

V gene TRBV7-9 combines with J gene TRBJ1-1; unclear D gene. Germline CDR1 reads SEHNR; CDR2 reads FQNEAQ (reference sequence). The CDR3 extends over 17 amino acids. V was pared by 2 bases and J by 4 bases, with 20 bases between. CDR3 region: CASSLTPPPTIPTEAFF. The CDR3 DNA reads as TGTGCCAGCAGCTTAACCCCCCCTCCGACCATCCCCACTGAAGCTTTCTTT.

This clonotype was seen a handful of times. This chain uses TRBV10-3 with TRBJ2-5; 7 positions agree with TRBD1. The trim removed 2 bases at V and 5 bases at J, leaving 8 bases unmatched. Germline-derived CDR1 and CDR2 are ENHRY and SYGVKD. The CDR3 is 15 residues long. The CDR3 spells CAISEGTGVVETQYF. The CDR3 coding sequence is TGTGCCATCAGTGAGGGTACAGGGGTAGTCGAGACCCAGTACTTC.

The chain joins TRBV20-1 to TRBJ2-7, with TRBD2 identical over 8 bases. This CDR3 comprises 14 residues. J was trimmed by 2 bases and V by 6 bases; bases with no gene match: 9. Germline V gene lookup returns CDR1 DFQATT and CDR2 SNEGSKA (reference sequence). This CDR3 is CSAPGGGQTYEQYF. The CDR3 bases are TGCAGTGCACCCGGGGGGGGGCAGACCTACGAGCAGTACTTC.

Many counts were recorded for this clonotype. The CDR3 DNA reads as TGTGCCAGCACCCTCGGAGGGGAAGATGAGCAGTTCTTC. Translation: CASTLGGEDEQFF. This chain joins TRBV25-1 and TRBJ2-1, with D possibly TRBD2 on 6 matching bases. CDR1 and CDR2 (germline): MGHDK, SYGVNS. Trimming stripped 7 bases from V and 8 bases from J, with 15 bases between. This CDR3 has 13 residues.

This clonotype was found many times. The V and J genes are TRBV15 and TRBJ2-7; possible D gene TRBD2, 5 bases. CDR3 length equals 14 residues. Trimming took off 3 bases at V and 0 bases at J, with 9 bases between the two ends. Per the germline V gene, CDR1 is LNHNV and CDR2 is YYDKDF (reference sequence). Here the CDR3 reads CATSSPGNSYEQYF. The CDR3 DNA is TGTGCCACCAGCAGTCCGGGAAACTCCTACGAGCAGTACTTC.

This rearrangement joins TRBV29-1 to TRBJ2-7; D possibly corresponds to TRBD1 (6 bases). V was clipped by 2 bases and J by 3 bases, with 11 bases between them. Germline assignment: CDR1 SQVTM and CDR2 ANQGSEA. There are 13 residues in the CDR3. The CDR3: CSVELTGFYEQYF. The CDR3 bases are TGCAGCGTTGAATTAACAGGGTTCTACGAGCAGTACTTC.

This clonotype was seen repeatedly, ten times or more. The V call is TRBV5-1, the J call TRBJ2-7; 13 positions match TRBD2. CDR1 is SGHRS, CDR2 YFSETQ, per germline. With 3 bases clipped from V and 5 bases from J, the junction kept 5 bases outside the gene matches. The CDR3 is 15 residues long. The CDR3 reads CASSSGLAGLNEQYF. The CDR3 coding sequence is TGCGCCAGCAGCTCGGGACTAGCGGGACTGAACGAGCAGTACTTC.